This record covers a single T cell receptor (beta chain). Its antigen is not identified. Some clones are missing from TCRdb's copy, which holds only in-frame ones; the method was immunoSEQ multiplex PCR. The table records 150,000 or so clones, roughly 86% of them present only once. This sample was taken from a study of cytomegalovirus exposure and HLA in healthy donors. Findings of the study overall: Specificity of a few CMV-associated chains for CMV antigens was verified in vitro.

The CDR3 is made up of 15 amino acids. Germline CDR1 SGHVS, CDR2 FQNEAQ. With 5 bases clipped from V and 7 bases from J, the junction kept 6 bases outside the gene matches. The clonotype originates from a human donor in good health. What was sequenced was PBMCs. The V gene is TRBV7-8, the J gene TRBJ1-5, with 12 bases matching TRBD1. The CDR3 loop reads CASSVGTGGRQPQHF. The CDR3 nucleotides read TGTGCCAGCAGCGTCGGGACAGGGGGCCGGCAGCCCCAGCATTTT. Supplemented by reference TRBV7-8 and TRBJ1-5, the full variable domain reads GAGVSQSPRYKVAKRGQDVALRCDPISGHVSLFWYQQALGQGPEFLTYFQNEAQLDKSGLPSDRFFAERPEGSVSTLKIQRTQQEDSAVYLCASSVGTGGRQPQHFGDGTRLSIL.